A selection of T cell receptor beta chains follows, all from one sample in a study of cytomegalovirus exposure and HLA in healthy donors. Sequencing was performed with immunoSEQ multiplex PCR; in TCRdb, only in-frame clones are kept and a portion is missing. The data contain fewer than 250,000 clones, under 90% of them singletons. Sequences were obtained from PBMCs. The receptors were gathered from a human donor in good health. CDR3s include the opening cysteine and the closing phenylalanine or tryptophan. A D gene is named only where the DNA matches it firmly. The size entry is marked missing in some rows and otherwise reads once, few, many or a size class.

V gene	clone size	J gene	D gene	CDR3 protein	CDR3 DNA
TRBV4-1	NA	TRBJ2-2	TRBD2	CASSQRVGTSGTTGELFF	TGCGCCAGCAGCCAAAGGGTTGGGACTAGCGGAACCACCGGGGAGCTGTTTTTT
TRBV7-9	NA	TRBJ2-4	NA	CASSSFGRAKNIQYF	TGTGCCAGCAGCTCGTTCGGTCGGGCCAAAAACATTCAGTACTTC
TRBV30	NA	TRBJ1-6	NA	CAWGGQYNSPLHF	TGTGCCTGGGGCGGACAGTATAATTCACCCCTCCACTTT
TRBV5-1	NA	TRBJ2-5	TRBD1	CASSSDRGRTQYF	TGCGCCAGCAGCTCCGACAGGGGAAGGACCCAGTACTTC
TRBV6-1	NA	TRBJ2-1	TRBD2	CASQGLAGRYNEQFF	TGTGCCAGCCAGGGACTAGCGGGCCGCTACAATGAGCAGTTCTTC
TRBV10-2	NA	TRBJ2-7	NA	CASSEGTDSYEQYF	TGCGCCAGCAGTGAAGGGACTGACTCCTACGAGCAGTACTTC
TRBV18	NA	TRBJ2-3	NA	CASSPRSQQGLTDTQYF	TGTGCCAGCTCACCACGGAGTCAACAGGGCCTCACAGATACGCAGTATTTT
TRBV27	NA	TRBJ2-1	NA	CASSLGGARDEQFF	TGTGCCAGCAGTTTGGGGGGAGCTCGGGATGAGCAGTTCTTC
TRBV6-5	once	TRBJ2-5	NA	CASRRSVGETQYF	TGTGCCAGCAGACGGAGTGTGGGAGAGACCCAGTACTTC
TRBV6-1	NA	TRBJ1-2	TRBD1	CASSAPRQGAHQANYGYTF	TGTGCCAGCAGTGCACCCCGACAGGGGGCCCACCAAGCTAACTATGGCTACACCTTC
TRBV15	NA	TRBJ2-5	NA	CATSRDPGKEETQYF	TGTGCCACCAGCAGAGATCCGGGGAAAGAAGAGACCCAGTACTTC
TRBV15	NA	TRBJ2-6	NA	CATSRGSRSVGANVLTF	TGTGCCACCAGCAGAGGGAGTAGATCGGTAGGGGCCAACGTCCTGACTTTC
TRBV18	NA	TRBJ2-1	NA	CASSPSGTNEQFF	TGTGCCAGCTCACCGTCCGGGACTAATGAGCAGTTCTTC
TRBV29-1	NA	TRBJ2-3	NA	CSSSLTAKRGTDTQYF	TGCAGCTCCTCCCTGACAGCGAAGCGGGGCACAGATACGCAGTATTTT
TRBV4-1	NA	TRBJ2-1	TRBD2	CASSQDQLAGGNNEQFF	TGCGCCAGCAGCCAAGATCAGCTAGCGGGGGGTAACAATGAGCAGTTCTTC
TRBV9	NA	TRBJ2-1	NA	CASSVGLGGYNEQFF	TGTGCCAGCAGCGTAGGGCTGGGAGGCTACAATGAGCAGTTCTTC
TRBV7-3	NA	TRBJ2-1	TRBD2	CASSSTSGRAKEQFF	TGTGCCAGCAGCTCGACTAGCGGGAGGGCGAAGGAGCAGTTCTTC
TRBV6-1	once	TRBJ2-1	TRBD2	CASSDLTGTSFLTLYNEQFF	TGTGCCAGCAGTGACTTAACCGGGACTAGCTTCCTTACCTTATACAATGAGCAGTTCTTC
TRBV10-2	NA	TRBJ1-2	NA	CASISSLNYGYTF	TGCGCCAGCATCTCGAGTCTTAACTATGGCTACACCTTC
TRBV19	NA	TRBJ2-5	NA	CASSWGRPGAREETQYF	TGTGCCAGTAGTTGGGGCAGGCCAGGGGCCCGGGAAGAGACCCAGTACTTC
TRBV5-4	NA	TRBJ2-7	NA	CASSSDSKTSEQYF	TGTGCCAGCAGTTCTGACTCTAAAACATCCGAGCAGTACTTC
TRBV28	NA	TRBJ2-2	NA	CASSTQKTGELFF	TGTGCCAGCAGTACCCAGAAGACCGGGGAGCTGTTTTTT
TRBV6-5	few	TRBJ2-7	TRBD1	CASSGHRGGEQYF	TGTGCCAGCAGTGGTCACAGGGGTGGCGAGCAGTACTTC
TRBV5-4	NA	TRBJ1-4	TRBD1	CASRQQGGHEKLFF	TGTGCCAGCAGGCAACAGGGGGGGCATGAAAAACTGTTTTTT
TRBV18	once	TRBJ2-7	TRBD2	CASSPLASGKSTEQYF	TGTGCCAGCTCACCACTGGCTAGCGGGAAGAGCACCGAGCAGTACTTC
TRBV7-3	NA	TRBJ2-1	TRBD2	CASSTGGSSYNEQFF	TGTGCCAGCAGCACCGGGGGGAGCTCCTACAATGAGCAGTTCTTC
TRBV6-5	NA	TRBJ2-3	TRBD2	CASRVAGSTDTQYF	TGTGCCAGCAGGGTAGCGGGATCCACAGATACGCAGTATTTT
TRBV27	NA	TRBJ1-5	NA	CASSLSKSSNQPQHF	TGTGCCAGCAGTTTATCAAAGAGTTCCAATCAGCCCCAGCATTTT
TRBV2	NA	TRBJ1-2	NA	CASRMRRGAEGYTF	TGTGCCAGCAGGATGCGGCGGGGCGCGGAAGGCTACACCTTC
TRBV6-5	NA	TRBJ1-5	TRBD1	CASRQGNQPQHF	TGTGCCAGCAGACAGGGGAATCAGCCCCAGCATTTT
TRBV6-1	NA	TRBJ2-1	NA	CASSEVIGTYNEQFF	TGTGCCAGCAGTGAAGTAATCGGGACCTACAATGAGCAGTTCTTC
TRBV7-2	NA	TRBJ1-4	NA	CASSFRPVATNEKLFF	TGTGCCAGCAGCTTCCGTCCTGTTGCAACTAATGAAAAACTGTTTTTT
TRBV9	NA	TRBJ2-5	NA	CASSVEEEETQYF	TGTGCCAGCAGCGTAGAGGAGGAAGAGACCCAGTACTTC
TRBV29-1	NA	TRBJ2-5	NA	CSVTQGTETQYF	TGCAGCGTTACACAGGGAACAGAGACCCAGTACTTC
TRBV19	few	TRBJ1-5	NA	CASSRGQPSSNQPQHF	TGTGCCAGTAGTCGGGGTCAACCCAGTAGCAATCAGCCCCAGCATTTT
TRBV6-1	NA	TRBJ1-1	NA	CASSGPTMNTEAFF	TGTGCCAGCAGTGGGCCAACTATGAACACTGAAGCTTTCTTT
TRBV7-2	NA	TRBJ1-1	TRBD1	CASSLSGSGGTEAFF	TGTGCCAGCAGCTTATCTGGTTCAGGGGGCACTGAAGCTTTCTTT
TRBV30	NA	TRBJ2-3	NA	CAWSVTSPGTDTQYF	TGTGCCTGGAGTGTAACTAGCCCTGGCACAGATACGCAGTATTTT
TRBV9	NA	TRBJ1-6	TRBD1	CASSAGDRASPLHF	TGTGCCAGCAGCGCGGGGGACAGGGCCTCACCCCTCCACTTT